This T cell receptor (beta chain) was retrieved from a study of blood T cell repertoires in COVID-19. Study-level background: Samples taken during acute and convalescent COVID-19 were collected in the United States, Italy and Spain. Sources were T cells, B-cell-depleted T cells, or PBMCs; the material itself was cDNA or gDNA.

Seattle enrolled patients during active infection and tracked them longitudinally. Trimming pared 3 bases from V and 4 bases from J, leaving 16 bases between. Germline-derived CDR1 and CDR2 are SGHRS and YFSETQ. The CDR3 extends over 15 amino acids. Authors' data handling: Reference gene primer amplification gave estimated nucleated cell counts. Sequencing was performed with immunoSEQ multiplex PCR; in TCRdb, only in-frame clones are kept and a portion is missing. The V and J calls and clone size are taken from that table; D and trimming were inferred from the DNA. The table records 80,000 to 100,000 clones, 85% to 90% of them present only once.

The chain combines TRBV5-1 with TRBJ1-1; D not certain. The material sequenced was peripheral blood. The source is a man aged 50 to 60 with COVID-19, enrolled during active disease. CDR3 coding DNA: TGCGCCAGCAGCTCGGGAGGGTTCCTGGGCACTGAAGCTTTCTTT. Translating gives CASSSGGFLGTEAFF.